The 26 T cell receptor beta chains below come from one sample, sequenced in a study of response to subunit inactivated influenza vaccine. From the RT-PCR reads, TCRdb called clonotypes with MiXCR, one entry per CDR3 protein. The repertoire holds about 780,000 distinct CDR3 sequences, with less than 20% as singletons. The sample was PBMCs from blood, taken 5 days after vaccination. The receptors derive from a man aged 50-59 years who received an inactivated influenza vaccine.

This clonotype has only a few counts. CDR3 protein: CASSPPLGGGSKAFF. In DNA, the CDR3 is TGTGCCAGCTCACCCCCCCTGGGAGGAGGGTCAAAAGCTTTCTTT. The rearrangement joins TRBV18 to TRBJ1-1; D ambiguous. Germline values: CDR1 KGHSH, CDR2 LQKENI. This CDR3 region has 15 residues. V was cut by 3 bases and J by 9 bases, with 20 bases left in between.

The chain joins TRBV4-2 to TRBJ2-1; 16 positions agree with TRBD2. CDR1 is LGHNA and CDR2 is YNFKEQ in the germline V gene. CDR3 length: 17 residues. The junction had 4 bases not matched to a gene; V was cut back by 8 bases and J by 0 bases. The CDR3: CASGTSGRAHSYNEQFF. The CDR3 region has the DNA TGTGCCAGCGGGACTAGCGGGAGGGCCCACTCCTACAATGAGCAGTTCTTC.

The rearrangement uses TRBV12-3 or TRBV12-4 and TRBJ1-4; D is unresolved. V was trimmed by 2 bases and J by 5 bases, leaving 15 bases between them. This CDR3 has 16 residues. The CDR3 bases are TGTGCCAGCAGTTTACCCTCGGACGGCCCCAATGAAAAACTGTTTTTT. Its translation: CASSLPSDGPNEKLFF.

This clonotype was detected a few times. The genes are TRBV5-5 and TRBJ2-1, with TRBD2 identical over 10 bases. V was pared by 0 bases and J by 9 bases, with 9 bases of the junction left unmatched. The CDR3 is 16 amino acids. Germline V gene sequence: CDR1 SGHKS, CDR2 YYEKEE (reference sequence). The CDR3 DNA sequence: TGTGCCAGCAGCTTGGGGCCAGCGGGAGGGCAGAGTGAGCAGTTCTTC. It translates to CASSLGPAGGQSEQFF.

In this sample, this clonotype turned up a few times. The chain has TRBV7-2 and TRBJ2-3, with 7 bases that match TRBD2. Per germline, CDR1 SGHTA and CDR2 FQGNSA. V was clipped by 4 bases and J by 7 bases; unmatched bases: 11. The CDR3 has 15 amino acids. CDR3: CASSSGTTLLNTQYF. In DNA, the CDR3 is TGTGCCAGCAGCTCCGGGACTACCCTCCTAAATACGCAGTATTTT.

The chain combines TRBV7-2 with TRBJ2-1; D remains unclear. Germline V lookup: CDR1 SGHTA, CDR2 FQGNSA. CDR3 length equals 14 residues. V was shortened by 5 bases and J by 5 bases, with 13 bases between the two germline ends. The CDR3: CASSQTFSNNEQFF. The CDR3 region has the DNA TGTGCCAGCAGCCAGACATTTTCGAACAATGAGCAGTTCTTC.

This clonotype was seen a few times. The chain has TRBV6-1 and TRBJ2-7; a possible D gene is TRBD1 (6 bases). The germline CDR1 and CDR2 sequences are MNHNS and SASEGT. The CDR3 is 13 amino acids. V was pared by 6 bases and J by 2 bases, with 11 bases between. CDR3 in amino acids: CASRGTIAYEQYF. Here the CDR3 DNA reads TGTGCCAGCAGGGGGACAATTGCCTACGAGCAGTACTTC.

CDR3 protein: CASSPNGGRIQETQYF. CDR3 nucleotide sequence: TGTGCCAGCTCACCTAACGGGGGCCGGATACAAGAGACCCAGTACTTC. The V gene is TRBV18, the J gene TRBJ2-5, with D perhaps matching TRBD1 or TRBD2 (6 bases each). The V gene lost 3 bases and the J gene lost 2 bases, with 16 bases spanning the gap. Germline assignment: CDR1 KGHSH and CDR2 LQKENI. The CDR3 extends over 16 amino acids.

The CDR3 DNA is TGCAGCGTTGGCGAGGGCCCATTCACACCCCTCCACTTT. Its protein is CSVGEGPFTPLHF. J is TRBJ1-6 and V is TRBV29-1, with no clear D. Deletions cut 4 bases from V and 11 bases from J, with 15 bases between. Per the germline V gene, CDR1 is SQVTM and CDR2 is ANQGSEA. The CDR3 covers 13 residues. Together with reference TRBV29-1 and TRBJ1-6, the CDR3 gives the full variable domain: SAVISQKPSRDICQRGTSLTIQCQVDSQVTMMFWYRQQPGQSLTLIATANQGSEATYESGFVIDKFPISRPNLTFSTLTVSNMSPEDSSIYLCSVGEGPFTPLHFGNGTRLTVT.

V gene TRBV20-1 combines with J gene TRBJ2-5; 8 bases align to TRBD1. The CDR3 totals 14 residues. From germline, CDR1 is DFQATT and CDR2 SNEGSKA (reference sequence). The trim removed 1 base at V and 5 bases at J, leaving 6 bases unmatched. CDR3 in amino acids: CSARADRGSETQYF. Written as DNA, the CDR3 is TGCAGTGCTAGAGCTGACAGGGGTAGCGAGACCCAGTACTTC.

This clonotype was detected ten times or more. V and J are TRBV7-7 and TRBJ2-2; weak D call: TRBD1 (5 bases). V lost 3 bases and J lost 4, with 12 bases in between. The CDR3 covers 15 residues. The germline gives CDR1 SSHAT, CDR2 FNYEAQ (reference sequence). The CDR3 DNA reads as TGTGCCAGCAGCTTGGCAGGGCCCAGCACCGGGGAGCTGTTTTTT. Its translation: CASSLAGPSTGELFF.

This chain connects TRBV29-1 to TRBJ2-4, with 8 bases identical to TRBD1. CDR1 is SQVTM and CDR2 is ANQGSEA in the germline V gene. Losses at the gene ends were 6 bases for V and 0 bases for J; bases not matched to a gene: 13. The CDR3 has 17 residues. CDR3 amino acids: CSVKVPQGAVAKNIQYF. In DNA form, the CDR3 reads TGCAGCGTAAAAGTCCCTCAGGGGGCGGTAGCCAAAAACATTCAGTACTTC.

This clonotype appeared a few times. CDR3 region: CASSPDLDTQYF. The CDR3 DNA sequence: TGTGCCAGCAGTCCCGACCTGGATACGCAGTATTTT. This rearrangement joins TRBV12-3 or TRBV12-4 to TRBJ2-3; no firm D call. V gave up 5 bases and J gave up 6 bases, with 9 bases separating them. This CDR3 contains 12 residues.

This clonotype was seen a handful of times. The chain is built from TRBV7-2 and TRBJ2-3, with 9 positions matching TRBD2. The V segment lost 5 bases and the J segment 1 base; nucleotides outside the gene matches: 10. Germline V gene lookup returns CDR1 SGHTA and CDR2 FQGNSA. The CDR3 totals 17 residues. The CDR3 region is CASSPPTSGLRTDTQYF. CDR3 DNA sequence: TGTGCCAGCAGCCCACCCACTAGCGGGTTACGCACAGATACGCAGTATTTT. The variable domain in full, with the rest retrieved from reference TRBV7-2 and TRBJ2-3, is GAGVSQSPSNKVTEKGKDVELRCDPISGHTALYWYRQSLGQGLEFLIYFQGNSAPDKSGLPSDRFSAERTGGSVSTLTIQRTQQEDSAVYLCASSPPTSGLRTDTQYFGPGTRLTVL.

CDR3: CASSQGTSGSYSYEQYF. The CDR3 DNA sequence: TGTGCCAGCAGCCAAGGGACTAGCGGGAGTTACAGCTACGAGCAGTACTTC. The rearrangement uses TRBV3-1 and TRBJ2-7; 13 bases agree with TRBD2. Germline V gives CDR1 LGHDT, CDR2 YNNKEL (reference sequence). CDR3 length equals 17 residues. V lost 1 base to trimming and J lost 3 bases; unmatched junction nucleotides: 6.

V gene TRBV7-2 combines with J gene TRBJ2-2, with 9 nucleotides matching TRBD1. The germline CDR1 and CDR2 sequences are SGHTA and FQGNSA. The trim removed 6 bases at V and 4 bases at J, leaving 6 bases unmatched. The CDR3 covers 15 residues. This chain's CDR3 is CASSQGTGSTGELFF. CDR3 DNA sequence: TGTGCCAGCAGTCAAGGGACAGGGAGCACCGGGGAGCTGTTTTTT.

This clonotype was seen many times. Written as DNA, the CDR3 is TGTGCCAGTAGTAGAGGTGAAAAACTGTTTTTT. It translates to CASSRGEKLFF. This chain connects TRBV19 to TRBJ1-4; D remains ambiguous. CDR1 and CDR2 from the germline V gene are LNHDA and SQIVND (reference sequence). This CDR3 spans 11 amino acids. V lost 4 bases, J lost 7 bases, and 4 bases lay in between.

The chain links TRBV5-1 to TRBJ1-4; D is unclear. Germline CDR1 SGHRS, CDR2 YFSETQ. This CDR3 is 17 amino acids long. Trimming took off 1 base at V and 0 bases at J, with 13 bases between the two ends. CDR3 in amino acids: CASSLNALGATNEKLFF. The CDR3 nucleotides are TGCGCCAGCAGCTTGAACGCTTTGGGAGCAACTAATGAAAAACTGTTTTTT. Full variable domain (outside the CDR3, taken from reference TRBV5-1 and TRBJ1-4): KAGVTQTPRYLIKTRGQQVTLSCSPISGHRSVSWYQQTPGQGLQFLFEYFSETQRNKGNFPGRFSGRQFSNSRSEMNVSTLELGDSALYLCASSLNALGATNEKLFFGSGTQLSVL.

The chain couples TRBV20-1 to TRBJ2-1, with 10 bases that match TRBD2. In germline, CDR1 is DFQATT, CDR2 SNEGSKA (reference sequence). V lost 3 bases, J lost 5 bases, and 4 bases stayed unmatched. The CDR3 contains 14 residues. The CDR3 is CSARGGLADNEQFF. The CDR3 DNA reads TGCAGTGCTAGGGGCGGACTAGCGGACAATGAGCAGTTCTTC.

The chain carries TRBV18 and TRBJ1-5; TRBD1 might be the D (5 bases). The length of the CDR3 is 14 residues. Per germline, CDR1 KGHSH and CDR2 LQKENI. The V gene lost 2 bases and the J gene lost 7 bases, with 12 bases spanning the gap. In DNA, the CDR3 is TGTGCCAGCTCACCAGAGCGGGGGTGGCAGCCCCAGCATTTT. Protein sequence: CASSPERGWQPQHF.

This chain uses TRBV2 with TRBJ2-1; 9 bases are a match to TRBD2. The CDR3 contains 14 residues. CDR1 and CDR2 (germline): SNHLY, FYNNEI. V was clipped by 5 bases and J by 5 bases; unmatched bases: 4. The DNA for the CDR3 is TGTGCCAGCAGTCGCGGGAGGGTCCACAATGAGCAGTTCTTC. Translation: CASSRGRVHNEQFF.

This clonotype was picked up a small number of times. J is TRBJ2-2 and V is TRBV4-3, with 7 bases matching TRBD2. In germline, CDR1 is LGHNA, CDR2 YSLEER. This CDR3 has 15 residues. The junction had 4 bases not matched to a gene; V was cut back by 0 bases and J by 6 bases. The CDR3 loop is CASSQERGVAGELFF. The CDR3 region has the DNA TGCGCCAGCAGCCAAGAACGGGGGGTGGCCGGGGAGCTGTTTTTT.

This clonotype has ten or more counts. The chain has TRBV4-1 and TRBJ2-1, with D possibly being TRBD1 (6 bases). The V end lost 5 bases, the J end lost 1 base, and 15 bases lay between the germline ends. The CDR3 length is 16 residues. CDR1 is MGHRA and CDR2 is YSYEKL in the germline V gene. The CDR3 DNA reads as TGCGCCAGCAGCAGCAGGGGTTCGGGGTCCTACAATGAGCAGTTCTTC. The encoded protein is CASSSRGSGSYNEQFF.

This clonotype was recorded a few times. The V and J genes are TRBV20-1 and TRBJ2-1; 10 bases are a match to TRBD2. CDR3 size: 16 residues. Germline values: CDR1 DFQATT, CDR2 SNEGSKA (reference sequence). V gave up 3 bases and J gave up 2 bases; unmatched junction bases: 7. The CDR3 spells CSASPPSGGTYNEQFF. In DNA, the CDR3 is TGCAGTGCTAGCCCCCCTAGCGGGGGCACCTACAATGAGCAGTTCTTC.

In this sample, this clonotype turned up a few times. V usage is TRBV5-8 and J usage is TRBJ2-7; D uncertain. V lost 4 bases to trimming and J lost 2 bases, with 16 bases between them. The germline CDR1 and CDR2 sequences are SGHTS and YDEGEE. This CDR3 region has 15 residues. The CDR3 DNA follows: TGTGCCAGCAGCCCGCCCGAGACTCTTACCTACGAGCAGTACTTC. This translates into CASSPPETLTYEQYF.

This clonotype was observed at least ten times. V is TRBV5-6 and J is TRBJ2-7; tentative D call: TRBD2 (6 bases). The CDR3 is 15 amino acids. Germline CDR1 and CDR2: SGHDT and YYEEEE. Trimming stripped 2 bases from V and 6 bases from J, with 18 bases between. The CDR3 coding sequence is TGTGCCAGCAGCTTCGTCGGGGGTGGGAACAGCGAGCAGTACTTC. This translates into CASSFVGGGNSEQYF. Full variable domain (outside the CDR3, taken from reference TRBV5-6 and TRBJ2-7): DAGVTQSPTHLIKTRGQQVTLRCSPKSGHDTVSWYQQALGQGPQFIFQYYEEEERQRGNFPDRFSGHQFPNYSSELNVNALLLGDSALYLCASSFVGGGNSEQYFGPGTRLTVT.